Following are 19 T cell receptor beta chains from one sample sequenced in a study of CD8 T cells in Susac syndrome. RNA amounts of roughly 0.45 to 1 ug underwent reverse transcription with random hexamers. Each CDR3 protein is one row after TCRdb ran MiXCR on the immunoSEQ multiplex PCR reads. Here the sample spans roughly 50,000 distinct CDR3 sequences, about 92% being singletons. Source material: CD8+ T cells from PBMCs. The receptors come from a human donor in good health.

This chain joins TRBV20-1 and TRBJ1-2; the match to TRBD1 covers 8 bases. The CDR3 has 12 residues. Germline values: CDR1 DFQATT, CDR2 SNEGSKA (reference sequence). Losses at the gene ends were 7 bases for V and 3 bases for J; bases not matched to a gene: 4. The CDR3 DNA reads TGCAGTGTCGACAGGGGATACTATGGCTACACCTTC. It is translated as CSVDRGYYGYTF.

DNA of the CDR3: TGTGCCAGCAGTTTATTATTGGGGGCGCCGGACAATGAGCAGTTCTTC. Translated: CASSLLLGAPDNEQFF. The chain links TRBV27 to TRBJ2-1; D may be TRBD1 (6 bases). Between the trimmed V and J ends, which lost 1 base and 5 bases, there was a span of 15 bases. CDR1 MNHEY and CDR2 SMNVEV come from the germline V gene (reference sequence). The CDR3 consists of 16 residues.

This clonotype turned up a few times. The chain combines TRBV6-2 or TRBV6-3 with TRBJ2-5; either TRBD1 or TRBD2 may fit D (5 bases each). Trimming cost V 0 bases and J 0 bases, with 14 bases left between them. Germline CDR1 reads MNHEY; CDR2 reads SVGEGT. This CDR3 region has 17 residues. The CDR3: CASSYSSVGTHQETQYF. For the CDR3, the DNA is TGTGCCAGCAGTTACTCGAGCGTCGGGACCCACCAAGAGACCCAGTACTTC.

In DNA form, the CDR3 reads TGCAGCGTTCAGCATAGCGGCACCGGGGAGCTGTTTTTT. Protein: CSVQHSGTGELFF. The V gene is TRBV29-1, the J gene TRBJ2-2; D is perhaps TRBD2 (6 bases). This CDR3 region has 13 residues. V lost 5 bases to trimming and J lost 4 bases, with 11 bases between them. Per germline, CDR1 SQVTM and CDR2 ANQGSEA.

The genes are TRBV7-2 and TRBJ2-5; D is uncertain. This CDR3 comprises 15 residues. Germline V lookup: CDR1 SGHTA, CDR2 FQGNSA. Trimming shortened V by 5 bases and J by 0 bases, and 13 bases separated the two germline ends. CDR3 sequence: CASSEGGRYQETQYF. CDR3 nucleotide sequence: TGTGCCAGCAGCGAAGGTGGCCGGTACCAAGAGACCCAGTACTTC.

The rearrangement links TRBV4-1 to TRBJ2-2; no definite D call. This CDR3 has 12 amino acids. Per germline, CDR1 MGHRA and CDR2 YSYEKL. The ends were cut back, 3 bases at V and 7 bases at J, with 6 bases in the middle. The CDR3 is CASSQPNGELFF. The CDR3 nucleotides read TGCGCCAGCAGCCAGCCAAACGGGGAGCTGTTTTTT.

This chain uses TRBV7-9 with TRBJ1-1; 7 nucleotides align to TRBD1. Germline V lookup: CDR1 SEHNR, CDR2 FQNEAQ (reference sequence). V lost 5 bases and J lost 7; bases outside the gene matches: 10. CDR3 length equals 14 residues. DNA for the CDR3: TGTGCCAGCAGCATCCTGACAGGGTCGGATGAAGCTTTCTTT. Protein sequence: CASSILTGSDEAFF.

The chain couples TRBV5-6 to TRBJ2-1; TRBD2 matches 8 bases. The CDR3 has 15 amino acids. From germline, CDR1 is SGHDT and CDR2 YYEEEE. Germline trimming cut 2 bases from V and 10 bases from J; bases unmatched to any gene: 11. CDR3 sequence: CASSFQEAGAAEQFF. In nucleotides, the CDR3 is TGTGCCAGCAGCTTTCAGGAAGCGGGGGCAGCAGAGCAGTTCTTC.

In nucleotides, the CDR3 is TGTGCCAGTAGTATAGCGGCTAGCGGGAGGGGACACGAGCAGTACTTC. Its translation: CASSIAASGRGHEQYF. This rearrangement joins TRBV19 to TRBJ2-7; 12 nucleotides agree with TRBD2. The CDR3 sequence is 16 residues long. The germline gives CDR1 LNHDA, CDR2 SQIVND (reference sequence). With 1 base clipped from V and 5 bases from J, the junction kept 6 bases outside the gene matches.

This clonotype was seen a few times. V is TRBV4-3 and J is TRBJ1-1; D gene uncertain. Looked up from germline, CDR1 is LGHNA and CDR2 is YSLEER. CDR3 length: 14 residues. V lost 1 base and J lost 0, with 6 bases in between. The CDR3 nucleotides read TGCGCCAGCAGCCAAGTTTGGATGAACACTGAAGCTTTCTTT. Its protein product is CASSQVWMNTEAFF.

The chain employs TRBV19 and TRBJ2-7; 13 nucleotides agree with TRBD2. This CDR3 region has 16 residues. Unmatched junction bases numbered 4, after V lost 3 bases and J lost 2 bases. CDR1 and CDR2 from the germline V gene are LNHDA and SQIVND (reference sequence). CDR3 coding DNA: TGTGCCAGTAGTATCGACGGGACTAGCGGGGCCTACGAGCAGTACTTC. This sequence encodes CASSIDGTSGAYEQYF.

The CDR3 here is CASRDKFGPYEQYF. CDR3 sequence (DNA): TGTGCCTCCCGGGACAAATTTGGACCCTACGAGCAGTACTTC. The chain is built from TRBV30 and TRBJ2-7; D possibly corresponds to TRBD1 (6 bases). The V end was cut by 7 bases, the J end by 2 bases, with 18 bases between. Germline CDR1 GTSNPN, CDR2 SVGIG (reference sequence). CDR3 length: 14 residues.

V is TRBV5-1 and J is TRBJ1-1; D is possibly TRBD1 (6 bases). V was trimmed by 3 bases and J by 6 bases, leaving 15 bases between them. CDR1 is SGHRS, CDR2 YFSETQ, per germline. The CDR3 runs 14 residues. CDR3 nucleotide sequence: TGCGCCAGCAGCTGGCCTACAGGGAGCCCTGAAGCTTTCTTT. This translates into CASSWPTGSPEAFF.

V and J are TRBV27 and TRBJ1-2; the D is unclear. The CDR3 has 15 residues. V was cut by 4 bases and J by 0 bases, with 12 bases left in between. Germline V gene data show CDR1 as MNHEY and CDR2 as SMNVEV (reference sequence). The CDR3 DNA is TGTGCCAGCAGTTCGGGTCCTTTGGCTAACTATGGCTACACCTTC. It translates to CASSSGPLANYGYTF.

This clonotype appeared a few times. The chain employs TRBV20-1 and TRBJ1-1; possibly TRBD1 for D (5 bases). This CDR3 comprises 14 residues. The germline V gene has CDR1 DFQATT and CDR2 SNEGSKA (reference sequence). V dropped 3 bases and J dropped 8 bases, with 19 bases sitting between them. The CDR3 nucleotides are TGCAGTGCTAGGGCCCTCGGGGACGGAGAGGAAGCTTTCTTT. It is translated as CSARALGDGEEAFF.

The chain uses TRBV2 and TRBJ2-1, with 8 bases fitting TRBD2. In germline, CDR1 is SNHLY, CDR2 FYNNEI. The CDR3 totals 13 residues. J gave up 9 bases and V 6 bases, and 7 bases lay outside the gene matches. For the CDR3, the DNA is TGTGCCAGCAGATTTAGCGGGAATTTTGAGCAGTTCTTC. Its protein is CASRFSGNFEQFF. The complete variable domain, with remaining parts taken from reference TRBV2 and TRBJ2-1, reads EPEVTQTPSHQVTQMGQEVILRCVPISNHLYFYWYRQILGQKVEFLVSFYNNEISEKSEIFDDQFSVERPDGSNFTLKIRSTKLEDSAMYFCASRFSGNFEQFFGPGTRLTVL.

This chain connects TRBV11-2 to TRBJ2-7; either TRBD1 or TRBD2 may fit D (5 bases each). This CDR3 contains 12 residues. CDR1 SGHAT and CDR2 FQNNGV come from the germline V gene. The V end lost 5 bases, the J end lost 5 bases, and 10 bases lay between the germline ends. CDR3: CASSPPGHEQYF. CDR3 in DNA: TGTGCCAGCAGCCCCCCGGGGCACGAGCAGTACTTC.

V is TRBV27 and J is TRBJ2-7; D assignment may be TRBD1 or TRBD2 (5 bases each). This CDR3 contains 13 residues. Between the trimmed V and J ends, which lost 4 bases and 5 bases, there was a span of 12 bases. The germline V gene encodes CDR1 MNHEY and CDR2 SMNVEV (reference sequence). CDR3 amino acids: CASSWDQRNEQYF. The DNA for the CDR3 is TGTGCCAGCAGTTGGGACCAAAGAAACGAGCAGTACTTC.

In its sample, this clonotype was seen once. The chain has TRBV23-1 and TRBJ1-2; D ambiguous. Being an ORF, TRBV23-1 has a function that is uncertain. V lost 3 bases and J lost 7, with 3 bases in between. The CDR3 is made up of 10 amino acids. The CDR3 reads CASSQLGYTF. The CDR3, as DNA: TGCGCCAGCAGTCAGCTTGGCTACACCTTC.